This T cell receptor (beta chain) was retrieved from a study of CD8+ T cells in alopecia areata. Study overall: Treated patients received oral tofacitinib, 5 to 10 mg twice daily.

As the sequencing template, cDNA was produced by extracting RNA and reverse transcribing it. TCRdb keeps only in-frame clones here, not all; method: immunoSEQ multiplex PCR. Found here are 20,000 or so clones, about 70% of them singletons; the top ten hold 6% to 7.5%. CDR3 size: 12 residues. V gave up 2 bases and J gave up 5 bases, with 5 bases separating them. Germline V gene data show CDR1 as SGHNT and CDR2 as YYREEE (reference sequence). Lesional scalp punch biopsies and peripheral blood were collected from alopecia areata patients. This material consisted of skin, taken at week 0. The receptor was derived from a human donor with alopecia areata. This sequence joins TRBV5-4 and TRBJ1-5; D remains ambiguous. CDR3 sequence (DNA): TGTGCCAGCAGCTTTGGGGATCAGCCCCAGCATTTT. It yields the protein CASSFGDQPQHF.